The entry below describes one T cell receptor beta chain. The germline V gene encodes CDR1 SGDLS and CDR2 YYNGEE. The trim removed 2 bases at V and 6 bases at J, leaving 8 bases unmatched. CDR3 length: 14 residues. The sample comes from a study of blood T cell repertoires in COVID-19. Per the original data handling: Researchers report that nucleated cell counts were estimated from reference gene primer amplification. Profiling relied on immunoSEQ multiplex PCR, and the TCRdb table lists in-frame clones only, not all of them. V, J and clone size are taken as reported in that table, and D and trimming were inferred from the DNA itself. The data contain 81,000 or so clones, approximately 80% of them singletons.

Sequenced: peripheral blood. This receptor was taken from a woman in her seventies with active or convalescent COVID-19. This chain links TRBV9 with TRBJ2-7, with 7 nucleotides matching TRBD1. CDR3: CASSVRQGTGEQYF. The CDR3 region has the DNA TGTGCCAGCAGCGTCCGACAGGGAACGGGCGAGCAGTACTTC.